Sequencing of this T cell receptor beta chain was carried out in a study of prognosis after radiotherapy for stage I lung cancer (dated by TCRdb to the early 2020s). In the study overall: Between April 2018 and 2019, 20 or so stage I NSCLC patients were enrolled in Nanjing, China. Patients with newly diagnosed primary stage I lung tumors numbered 11 to 15, with a few others having oligometastatic NSCLC after surgical resection of the primary tumor. Every patient was regarded as medically inoperable, because of comorbidities in about twelve cases and refusal of surgery in about 7 cases. The cohort comprised over ten men and about 6 women with a median age of approximately 74 years, ranging from 53 to 84 years. Squamous cell carcinoma histology was identified in roughly 7 patients, and adenocarcinoma histology was identified in twelve patients. SBRT was delivered in 3 to 5 fractions with a biologically effective dose of at least 100 Gy, and image-guided IMRT or VMAT was used for delivery. Concurrent therapy was not administered to any patient alongside SBRT. About 20% of the 19 patients developed distant metastases after SBRT, at a median of around seven months; the other 15 showed no significant progression. The study profiled peripheral blood TCR beta repertoires from stage I NSCLC patients before and after stereotactic body radiotherapy and related them to distant failure. For each of the approximately 19 patients, one blood sample was taken before SBRT and one after, so the study sequenced around 40 samples in total.

V is reduced by 2 bases and J by 4 bases, leaving a spacing of 15 bases between them. CDR1 and CDR2 are drawn from the germline V gene (reference sequence): SEHNR, FQNEAQ. The CDR3 holds 16 amino acids from the cysteine to the phenylalanine. Only the CDR3 part of the read is kept: 48 bases, read in frame from the first base. Overall results and qualifications from the work: All reported P values were unadjusted for multiple comparisons. The study was limited by the small cohort and short follow-up, and independent validation of the study findings is required. No determination of tumor specificity was made for expanded TCR clones. Differences by metastasis status were reportedly seen in TRBV and TRBJ usage frequencies, involving two V genes at baseline and, after SBRT, under 10 V genes and two J genes. After SBRT, the number of unique TCR clones decreased (median approximately 10,000 before versus some 7,000 after; Wilcoxon paired P=0.011). Post-SBRT Shannon entropy and its change from baseline were lower in patients who developed distant metastases; baseline Shannon entropy was not associated with metastases.

No patient had a history of other malignancies or prior chemotherapy or radiotherapy, and all had node-negative disease on CT and PET/CT. At each of the two time points, approximately 6.2 milliliters of peripheral venous blood were collected into EDTA tubes. PBMCs were isolated by Ficoll-Paque Plus density-gradient centrifugation. Right after collection, samples were kept at -80 degrees C until analysis. The TCR beta CDR3 region was amplified from genomic DNA by two rounds of multiplex PCR. The first PCR round used primers specific to each TRBV and TRBJ gene, with sequences filed in Chinese patent CN105087789A. The second PCR round used universal primers. The Roche High Pure PCR Template Preparation Kit was used to extract genomic DNA from frozen PBMCs. Libraries were sequenced paired-end with 151 bp reads on an Illumina HiSeq 3000. As for the authors' bioinformatics: Raw reads lacking the multiplex PCR primer sequences were removed with CutAdapt. Using PEAR, the high-quality paired reads were merged into contigs. By alignment to reference sequences, MiXCR assigned TRB V, D and J gene segments to each contig. CDR3 sequences were clustered by base quality and sequence similarity to remove sequencing errors. Diversity was calculated as Shannon entropy divided by the natural log of the number of productive TCR sequences. Clonality was defined as one minus Shannon entropy divided by the natural log of the number of unique clonotypes. Progression-free survival cut-offs for repertoire metrics were chosen using the Youden index of ROC curves, with analyses run in R 3.5.3. Using fastp at Q25 and MiXCR, TCRdb reprocessed the public reads and kept productive beta chains. For every CDR3 protein sequence, its rows merge into one entry that carries the most common genes and DNA. TCRdb, rather than the study authors, made the V and J calls. This sample lists some 28,000 distinct CDR3 sequences; about a third were detected once. Together, the top ten hold 9.5% to 13% of the sample.

This clonotype was counted ten times or more. Its antigen has not been determined. No base quality information exists; no much larger clone differs at one position. This sequence was found in a donor at least 50 years old with non-small cell lung cancer. This specimen consisted of PBMCs, obtained before or after stereotactic body radiation therapy (not recorded which). In this chain, TRBV7-9 is recombined with TRBJ1-3; the D segment could be TRBD1, given 5 matching bases. The nucleotides read TGTGCCAGCAGCTTATTTGGCGGGGCGGAGGGAAACACCATATATTTT. Translated, it gives CASSLFGGAEGNTIYF.